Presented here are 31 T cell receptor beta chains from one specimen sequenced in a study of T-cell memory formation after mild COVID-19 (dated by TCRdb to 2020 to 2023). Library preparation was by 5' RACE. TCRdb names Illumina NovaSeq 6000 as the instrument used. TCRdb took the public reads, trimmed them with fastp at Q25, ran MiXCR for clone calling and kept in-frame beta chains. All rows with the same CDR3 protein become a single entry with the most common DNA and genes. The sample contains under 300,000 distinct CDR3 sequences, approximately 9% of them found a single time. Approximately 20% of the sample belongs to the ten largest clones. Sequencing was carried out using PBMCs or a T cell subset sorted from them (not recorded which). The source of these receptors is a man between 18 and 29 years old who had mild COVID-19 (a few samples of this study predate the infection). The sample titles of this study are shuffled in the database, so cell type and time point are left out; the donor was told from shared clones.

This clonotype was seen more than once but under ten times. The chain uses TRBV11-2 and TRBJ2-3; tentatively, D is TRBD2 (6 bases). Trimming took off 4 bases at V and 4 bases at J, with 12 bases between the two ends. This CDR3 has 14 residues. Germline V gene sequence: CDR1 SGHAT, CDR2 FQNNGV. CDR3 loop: CASSSPGEADTQYF. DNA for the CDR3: TGTGCCAGCAGCTCCCCGGGGGAGGCAGATACGCAGTATTTT.

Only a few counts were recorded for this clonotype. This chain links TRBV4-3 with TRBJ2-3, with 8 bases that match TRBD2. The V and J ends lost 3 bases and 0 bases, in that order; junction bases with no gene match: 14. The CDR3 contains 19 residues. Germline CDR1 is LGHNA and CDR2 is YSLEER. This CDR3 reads CASSQLSAGGLFSTDTQYF. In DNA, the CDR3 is TGCGCCAGCAGCCAGTTAAGCGCGGGGGGCCTTTTTAGCACAGATACGCAGTATTTT.

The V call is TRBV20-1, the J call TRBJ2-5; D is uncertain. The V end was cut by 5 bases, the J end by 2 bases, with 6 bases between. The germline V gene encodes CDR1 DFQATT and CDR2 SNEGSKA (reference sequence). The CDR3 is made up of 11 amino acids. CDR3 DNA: TGCAGTGCTCACAGTCAAGAGACCCAGTACTTC. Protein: CSAHSQETQYF.

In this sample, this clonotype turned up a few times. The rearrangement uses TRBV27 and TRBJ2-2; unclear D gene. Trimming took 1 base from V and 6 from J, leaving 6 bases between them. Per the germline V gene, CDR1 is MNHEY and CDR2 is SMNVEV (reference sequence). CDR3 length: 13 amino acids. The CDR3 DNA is TGTGCCAGCAGTTTATTCGGATCCGGGGAGCTGTTTTTT. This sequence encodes CASSLFGSGELFF.

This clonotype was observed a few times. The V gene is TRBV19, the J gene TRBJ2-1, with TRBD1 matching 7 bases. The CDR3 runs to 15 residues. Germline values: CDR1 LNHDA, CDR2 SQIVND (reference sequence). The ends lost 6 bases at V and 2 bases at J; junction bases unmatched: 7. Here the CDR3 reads CASRRPGGPYNEQFF. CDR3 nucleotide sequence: TGTGCCAGTAGACGCCCAGGGGGTCCCTACAATGAGCAGTTCTTC.

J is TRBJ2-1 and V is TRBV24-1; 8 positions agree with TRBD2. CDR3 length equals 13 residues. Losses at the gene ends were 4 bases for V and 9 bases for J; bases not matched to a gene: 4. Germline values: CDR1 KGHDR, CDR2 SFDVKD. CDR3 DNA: TGTGCCACCAGTGACACGACTAGCGCTGAGCAGTTCTTC. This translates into CATSDTTSAEQFF.

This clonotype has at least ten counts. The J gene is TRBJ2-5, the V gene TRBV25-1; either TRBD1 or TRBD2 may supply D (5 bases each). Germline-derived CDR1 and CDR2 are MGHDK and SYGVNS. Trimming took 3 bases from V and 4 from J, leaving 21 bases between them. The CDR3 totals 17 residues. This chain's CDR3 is CASSDLGTGTEGETQYF. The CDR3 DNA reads TGTGCCAGCAGTGATCTAGGGACCGGGACCGAGGGAGAGACCCAGTACTTC.

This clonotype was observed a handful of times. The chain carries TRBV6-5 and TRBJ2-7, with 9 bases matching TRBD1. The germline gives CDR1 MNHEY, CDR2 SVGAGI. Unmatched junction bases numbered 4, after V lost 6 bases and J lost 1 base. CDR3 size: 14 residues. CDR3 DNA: TGTGCCAGCAGGCGGACAGGGGATTCCTACGAGCAGTACGTC. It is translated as CASRRTGDSYEQYV.

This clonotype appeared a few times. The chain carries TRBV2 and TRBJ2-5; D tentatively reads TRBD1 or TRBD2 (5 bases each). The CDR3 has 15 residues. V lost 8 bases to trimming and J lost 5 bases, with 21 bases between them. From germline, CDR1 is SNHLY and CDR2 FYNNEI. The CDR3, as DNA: TGTGCCAGCGAAGAGGGGCAGGCCCGAGGGGAGACCCAGTACTTC. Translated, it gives CASEEGQARGETQYF. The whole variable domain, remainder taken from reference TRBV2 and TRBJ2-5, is EPEVTQTPSHQVTQMGQEVILRCVPISNHLYFYWYRQILGQKVEFLVSFYNNEISEKSEIFDDQFSVERPDGSNFTLKIRSTKLEDSAMYFCASEEGQARGETQYFGPGTRLLVL.

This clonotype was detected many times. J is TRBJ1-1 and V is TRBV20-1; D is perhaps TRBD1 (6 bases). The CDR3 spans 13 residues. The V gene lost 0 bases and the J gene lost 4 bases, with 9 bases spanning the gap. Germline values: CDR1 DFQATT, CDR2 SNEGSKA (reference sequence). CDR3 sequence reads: CSARDLRGTEAFF. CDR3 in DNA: TGCAGTGCTAGAGACCTCAGGGGCACTGAAGCTTTCTTT.

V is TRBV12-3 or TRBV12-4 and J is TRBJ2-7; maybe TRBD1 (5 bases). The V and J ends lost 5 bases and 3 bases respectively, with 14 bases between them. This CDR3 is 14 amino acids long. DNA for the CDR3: TGTGCCAGCAGTCTTGGGGCAGGGATCTACGAGCAGTACTTC. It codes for CASSLGAGIYEQYF.

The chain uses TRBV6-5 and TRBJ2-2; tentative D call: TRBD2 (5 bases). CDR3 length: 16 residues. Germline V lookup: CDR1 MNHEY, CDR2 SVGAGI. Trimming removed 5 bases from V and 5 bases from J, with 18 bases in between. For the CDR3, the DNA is TGTGCCAGCAGTACCCGCGGGCCCCCGAGGACCGGGGAGCTGTTTTTT. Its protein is CASSTRGPPRTGELFF.

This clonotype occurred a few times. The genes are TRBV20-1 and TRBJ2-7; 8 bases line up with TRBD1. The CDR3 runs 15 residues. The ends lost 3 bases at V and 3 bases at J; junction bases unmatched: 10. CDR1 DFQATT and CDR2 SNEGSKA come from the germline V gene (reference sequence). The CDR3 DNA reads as TGCAGTGCTAGGATGAGACAGGGGTCAAGCTACGAGCAGTACTTC. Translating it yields CSARMRQGSSYEQYF.

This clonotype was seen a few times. CDR3 sequence: CASSQNLAGGQYNEQFF. DNA for the CDR3: TGCGCCAGCAGCCAAAATCTAGCGGGGGGGCAATACAATGAGCAGTTCTTC. The chain couples TRBV4-1 to TRBJ2-1; 12 bases align to TRBD2. Germline V CDR1 and CDR2: MGHRA, YSYEKL. This CDR3 has 17 residues. Unmatched junction bases numbered 6, after V lost 2 bases and J lost 4 bases.

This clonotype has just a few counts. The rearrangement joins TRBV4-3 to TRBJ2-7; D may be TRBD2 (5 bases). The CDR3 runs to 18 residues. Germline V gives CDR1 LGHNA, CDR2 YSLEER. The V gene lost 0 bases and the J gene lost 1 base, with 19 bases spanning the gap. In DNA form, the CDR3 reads TGCGCCAGCAGCCAAGAGCCGGCCGAGGGCCCCTGGTCCTACGAGCAGTACTTC. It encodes CASSQEPAEGPWSYEQYF.

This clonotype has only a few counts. CDR3 in amino acids: CASSRRLAGPDTQYF. CDR3 nucleotide sequence: TGTGCCAGCAGTCGAAGACTAGCGGGTCCAGATACGCAGTATTTT. This sequence joins TRBV5-6 and TRBJ2-3, with 10 bases aligning to TRBD2. In germline, CDR1 is SGHDT, CDR2 YYEEEE. The CDR3 loop spans 15 amino acids. Unmatched junction bases numbered 7, after V lost 5 bases and J lost 4 bases.

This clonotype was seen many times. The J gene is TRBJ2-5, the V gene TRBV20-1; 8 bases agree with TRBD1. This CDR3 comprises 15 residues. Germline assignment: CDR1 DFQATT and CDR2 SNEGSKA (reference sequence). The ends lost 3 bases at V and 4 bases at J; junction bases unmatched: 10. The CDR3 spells CSASGQGAGRETQYF. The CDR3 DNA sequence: TGCAGTGCTAGCGGGCAGGGGGCCGGTCGAGAGACCCAGTACTTC.

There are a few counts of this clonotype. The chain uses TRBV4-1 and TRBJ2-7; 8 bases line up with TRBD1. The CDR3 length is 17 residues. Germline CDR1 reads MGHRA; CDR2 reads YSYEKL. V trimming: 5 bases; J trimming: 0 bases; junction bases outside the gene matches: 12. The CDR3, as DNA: TGCGCCAGCAGCGCCCGCCGGGCGGGACAGGACTCCTACGAGCAGTACTTC. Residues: CASSARRAGQDSYEQYF.

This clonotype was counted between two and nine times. DNA of the CDR3: TGTGCCAGCAGTGAACAGGGATCTAATACGCAGTATTTT. Amino acids: CASSEQGSNTQYF. The chain is built from TRBV25-1 and TRBJ2-3, with TRBD1 as a possible D gene (5 bases). The germline V and J ends were trimmed by 2 bases and 7 bases, with 10 bases remaining between them. CDR1 and CDR2 (germline): MGHDK, SYGVNS. This CDR3 spans 13 amino acids.

The CDR3 here is CASSATPRYEQYF. CDR3 coding DNA: TGTGCCAGCAGCGCTACTCCTAGGTACGAGCAGTACTTC. This chain links TRBV27 with TRBJ2-7; D remains unclear. CDR3 length equals 13 residues. In germline, CDR1 is MNHEY, CDR2 SMNVEV (reference sequence). V dropped 6 bases and J dropped 4 bases, with 13 bases sitting between them.

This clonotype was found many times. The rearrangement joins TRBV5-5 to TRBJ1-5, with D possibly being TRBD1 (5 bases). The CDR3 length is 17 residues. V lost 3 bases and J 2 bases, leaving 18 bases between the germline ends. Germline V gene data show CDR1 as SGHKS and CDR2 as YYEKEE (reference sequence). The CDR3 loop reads CASSSGLAREGNQPQHF. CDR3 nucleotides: TGTGCCAGCAGCTCCGGCCTGGCCAGGGAAGGCAATCAGCCCCAGCATTTT.

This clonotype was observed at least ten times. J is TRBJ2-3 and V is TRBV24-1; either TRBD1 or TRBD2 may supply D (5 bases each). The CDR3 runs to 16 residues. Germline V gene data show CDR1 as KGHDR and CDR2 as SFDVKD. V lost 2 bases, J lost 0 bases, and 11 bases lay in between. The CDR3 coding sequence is TGTGCCACCAGTGATTCGGGGACGGCTAGCACAGATACGCAGTATTTT. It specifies CATSDSGTASTDTQYF.

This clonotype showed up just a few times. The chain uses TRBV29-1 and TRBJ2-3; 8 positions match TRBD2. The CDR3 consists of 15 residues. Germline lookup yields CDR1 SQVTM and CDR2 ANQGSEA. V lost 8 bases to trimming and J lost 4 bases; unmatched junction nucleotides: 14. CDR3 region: CSCRGGHGFPDTQYF. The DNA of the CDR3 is TGCAGCTGCCGGGGGGGACATGGCTTCCCAGATACGCAGTATTTT.

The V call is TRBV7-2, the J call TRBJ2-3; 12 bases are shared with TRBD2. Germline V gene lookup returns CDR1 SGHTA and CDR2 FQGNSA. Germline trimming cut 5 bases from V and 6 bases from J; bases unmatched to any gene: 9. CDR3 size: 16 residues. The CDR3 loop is CASSRSSGGAGDTQYF. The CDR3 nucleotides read TGTGCCAGCAGCCGATCTAGCGGGGGGGCCGGGGATACGCAGTATTTT.

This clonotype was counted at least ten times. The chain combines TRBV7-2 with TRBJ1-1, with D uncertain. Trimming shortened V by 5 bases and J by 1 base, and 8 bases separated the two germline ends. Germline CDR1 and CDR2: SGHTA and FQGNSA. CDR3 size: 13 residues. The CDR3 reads CASSQQRNTEAFF. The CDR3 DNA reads TGTGCCAGCAGCCAACAGAGGAACACTGAAGCTTTCTTT.

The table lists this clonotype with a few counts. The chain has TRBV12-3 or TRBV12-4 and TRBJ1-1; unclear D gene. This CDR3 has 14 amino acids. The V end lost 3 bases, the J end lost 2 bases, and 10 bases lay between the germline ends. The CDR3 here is CASSFEGFNTEAFF. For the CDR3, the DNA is TGTGCCAGCAGTTTTGAGGGTTTTAACACTGAAGCTTTCTTT.

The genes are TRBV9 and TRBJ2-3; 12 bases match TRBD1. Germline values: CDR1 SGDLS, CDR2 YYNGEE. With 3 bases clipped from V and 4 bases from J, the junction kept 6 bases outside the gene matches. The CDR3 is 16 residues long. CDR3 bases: TGTGCCAGCAGCGATACCGGGACAGGGGGCCCAGATACGCAGTATTTT. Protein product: CASSDTGTGGPDTQYF.

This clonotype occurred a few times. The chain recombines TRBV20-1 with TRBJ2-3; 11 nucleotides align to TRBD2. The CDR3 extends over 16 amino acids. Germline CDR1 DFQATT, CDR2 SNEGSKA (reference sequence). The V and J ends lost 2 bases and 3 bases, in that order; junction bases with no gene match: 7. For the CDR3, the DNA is TGCAGTGCTAGATCCCTACTAGCGGGGGAAACAGATACGCAGTATTTT. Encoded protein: CSARSLLAGETDTQYF.

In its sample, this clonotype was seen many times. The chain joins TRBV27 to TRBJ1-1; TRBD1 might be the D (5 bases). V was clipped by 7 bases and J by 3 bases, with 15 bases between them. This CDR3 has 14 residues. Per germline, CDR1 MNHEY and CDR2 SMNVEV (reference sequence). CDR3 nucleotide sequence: TGTGCCAGCACCCCCGGGGGGATAGACACTGAAGCTTTCTTT. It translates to CASTPGGIDTEAFF.

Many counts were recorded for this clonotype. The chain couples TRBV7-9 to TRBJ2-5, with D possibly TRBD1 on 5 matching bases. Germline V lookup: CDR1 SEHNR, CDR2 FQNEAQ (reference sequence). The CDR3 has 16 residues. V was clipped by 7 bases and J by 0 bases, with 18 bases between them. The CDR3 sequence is CASTSPVGRDQETQYF. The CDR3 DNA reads TGTGCCAGCACCTCCCCAGTGGGCAGGGACCAAGAGACCCAGTACTTC.

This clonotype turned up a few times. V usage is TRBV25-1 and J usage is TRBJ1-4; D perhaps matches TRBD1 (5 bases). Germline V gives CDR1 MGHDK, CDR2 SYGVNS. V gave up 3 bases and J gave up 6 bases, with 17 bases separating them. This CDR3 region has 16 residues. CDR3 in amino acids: CASSDQSGAGDEKLFF. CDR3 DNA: TGTGCCAGCAGTGACCAATCCGGGGCCGGAGATGAAAAACTGTTTTTT.